The next 25 T cell receptor beta chains were all read from a single sample in a study of T cells after yellow fever vaccination (dated by TCRdb to about 2019). The library relied on 5' RACE. This sample was sequenced with an Illumina HiSeq 2500. In TCRdb, the public reads were trimmed at Q25 with fastp and aligned with MiXCR, with productive beta chains retained. One record per CDR3 amino acid sequence lists the most common genes and DNA. The sample data list 350,000 or so distinct CDR3 sequences, and about 7.8% of these were observed just once. Clones ranked in the top ten supply 15% to 20% of the sample. The treatment or condition label corresponds to: live attenuated yellow fever vaccine strain. This sample comprised PBMCs, obtained 45 days after the first yellow fever vaccination. Receptor source: a man aged 18 to 29 who received the YFV17D yellow fever vaccine.

The sample holds a few counts of this clonotype. The chain has TRBV10-3 and TRBJ1-1; D is unclear. Trimming removed 4 bases from V and 1 base from J, with 16 bases in between. CDR1 is ENHRY, CDR2 SYGVKD, per germline. The CDR3 consists of 16 residues. This CDR3 is CAISGQMGQTNTEAFF. The CDR3 bases are TGTGCCATCAGTGGTCAAATGGGTCAAACGAACACTGAAGCTTTCTTT.

A few counts support this clonotype. The V call is TRBV6-1, the J call TRBJ2-7, with D perhaps TRBD1 (7 bases). The germline CDR1 and CDR2 sequences are MNHNS and SASEGT. Trimming took 7 bases from V and 3 from J, leaving 13 bases between them. CDR3 length: 13 amino acids. The CDR3 loop is CASKRGDSYEQYF. Written as DNA, the CDR3 is TGTGCCAGCAAGCGCGGGGACAGCTACGAGCAGTACTTC.

The rearrangement uses TRBV5-1 and TRBJ2-7; the D gene is possibly TRBD1 (6 bases). In germline, CDR1 is SGHRS, CDR2 YFSETQ. The V end was cut by 4 bases, the J end by 0 bases, with 17 bases between. The CDR3 length is 16 residues. The DNA of the CDR3 is TGCGCCAGCAGCACTACGACAGGCCTAAGCTCCTACGAGCAGTACTTC. This codes for CASSTTTGLSSYEQYF.

The rearrangement uses TRBV6-2 or TRBV6-3 and TRBJ2-7; D remains ambiguous. V was shortened by 2 bases and J by 3 bases, with 11 bases between the two germline ends. The CDR3 extends over 14 amino acids. In germline, CDR1 is MNHEY, CDR2 SVGEGT. The CDR3 reads CASSYDLLSYEQYF. The CDR3 DNA follows: TGTGCCAGCAGTTACGACCTCCTCAGCTACGAGCAGTACTTC.

The chain uses TRBV28 and TRBJ2-2, with unresolved D. CDR1 and CDR2 from the germline V gene are MDHEN and SYDVKM. Trimming stripped 10 bases from V and 4 bases from J, with 19 bases between. The length of the CDR3 is 15 residues. The CDR3 nucleotides read TGTGCCACTCACTCCCCGGGCAGCGCCACCGGGGAGCTGTTTTTT. Protein: CATHSPGSATGELFF.

V usage is TRBV2 and J usage is TRBJ2-7, with D unresolved. Germline-derived CDR1 and CDR2 are SNHLY and FYNNEI. This CDR3 comprises 15 residues. V lost 3 bases and J 0 bases, leaving 12 bases between the germline ends. The DNA of the CDR3 is TGTGCCAGCAGTGACCCCCCCGGCACCTCCTACGAGCAGTACTTC. Translation: CASSDPPGTSYEQYF.

J is TRBJ1-4 and V is TRBV7-2; the match to TRBD1 covers 7 bases. Germline V gene data show CDR1 as SGHTA and CDR2 as FQGNSA. Unmatched junction bases numbered 6, after V lost 3 bases and J lost 8 bases. The CDR3 totals 14 residues. The CDR3 region is CASSFWQGDEKLFF. The CDR3 bases are TGTGCCAGCAGCTTTTGGCAGGGGGACGAAAAACTGTTTTTT.

CDR3 sequence: CASSPDSSDTQYF. In DNA form, the CDR3 reads TGTGCCAGCAGCCCAGATTCCTCAGATACGCAGTATTTT. The rearrangement uses TRBV5-4 and TRBJ2-3; D not certain. The CDR3 runs to 13 residues. Germline V gene lookup returns CDR1 SGHNT and CDR2 YYREEE (reference sequence). Trimming shortened V by 4 bases and J by 4 bases, and 10 bases separated the two germline ends. The variable domain in full, with the rest retrieved from reference TRBV5-4 and TRBJ2-3, is ETGVTQSPTHLIKTRGQQVTLRCSSQSGHNTVSWYQQALGQGPQFIFQYYREEENGRGNFPPRFSGLQFPNYSSELNVNALELDDSALYLCASSPDSSDTQYFGPGTRLTVL.

This clonotype was seen a few times. The chain links TRBV29-1 to TRBJ1-4, with unresolved D. The V end lost 1 base, the J end lost 8 bases, and 11 bases lay between the germline ends. The germline V gene has CDR1 SQVTM and CDR2 ANQGSEA. The CDR3 length is 13 residues. The CDR3 spells CSVEGTGDEKLFF. CDR3 DNA: TGCAGCGTTGAAGGTACCGGCGACGAAAAACTGTTTTTT.

V is TRBV6-1 and J is TRBJ2-5; D uncertain. This CDR3 is 13 amino acids long. The germline gives CDR1 MNHNS, CDR2 SASEGT. The ends were cut back, 2 bases at V and 0 bases at J, with 4 bases in the middle. The CDR3 bases are TGTGCCAGCAGTGAACAGCACCAAGAGACCCAGTACTTC. Translation: CASSEQHQETQYF.

The chain is built from TRBV7-2 and TRBJ2-2; TRBD2 agrees at 7 bases. V gave up 4 bases and J gave up 6 bases; unmatched junction bases: 11. Per germline, CDR1 SGHTA and CDR2 FQGNSA. This CDR3 comprises 16 residues. CDR3 DNA sequence: TGTGCCAGCAGCTCCTCGGGGGGTCTCTCAGCCGGGGAGCTGTTTTTT. Its protein product is CASSSSGGLSAGELFF.

This clonotype was counted only a few times. The chain couples TRBV3-1 to TRBJ2-7, with D maybe TRBD1 (6 bases). The CDR3 has 18 residues. V shed 3 bases and J shed 3 bases, with 24 bases lying between them. Looked up from germline, CDR1 is LGHDT and CDR2 is YNNKEL (reference sequence). CDR3 protein: CASSHDDRREGLHYEQYV. CDR3 in DNA: TGTGCCAGCAGCCATGACGACAGGCGAGAAGGGTTACACTACGAGCAGTACGTC.

This clonotype was found many times. The rearrangement links TRBV4-3 to TRBJ1-5; D not certain. CDR1 and CDR2 from the germline V gene are LGHNA and YSLEER. The CDR3 has 12 amino acids. Trimming removed 0 bases from V and 6 bases from J, with 3 bases in between. The CDR3 spells CASSQEGQPQHF. CDR3 nucleotide sequence: TGCGCCAGCAGCCAAGAGGGTCAGCCCCAGCATTTT.

In its sample, this clonotype was seen many times. The genes are TRBV6-5 and TRBJ2-1, with D perhaps TRBD1 (5 bases). The germline gives CDR1 MNHEY, CDR2 SVGAGI. This CDR3 has 13 amino acids. The V end lost 2 bases, the J end lost 12 bases, and 14 bases lay between the germline ends. The CDR3 sequence: CASSYVAGQGQFF. DNA for the CDR3: TGTGCCAGCAGTTACGTGGCAGGGCAGGGGCAGTTCTTC.

This clonotype turned up a few times. The V call is TRBV7-2, the J call TRBJ2-3; 8 bases line up with TRBD2. This CDR3 contains 15 residues. Looked up from germline, CDR1 is SGHTA and CDR2 is FQGNSA. Unmatched junction bases numbered 8, after V lost 5 bases and J lost 4 bases. CDR3 sequence: CASSRGLVFPDTQYF. DNA of the CDR3: TGTGCCAGCAGCCGGGGACTAGTCTTCCCAGATACGCAGTATTTT.

This clonotype has ten or more counts. V and J are TRBV7-2 and TRBJ2-3; 8 positions agree with TRBD2. The CDR3 is made up of 12 amino acids. CDR1 is SGHTA, CDR2 FQGNSA, per germline. V shed 5 bases, J shed 9 bases, and the junction held 4 bases outside the gene matches. CDR3 coding DNA: TGTGCCAGCAGCCCAGTAGCGGGAACGCAGTATTTT. This translates into CASSPVAGTQYF.

This clonotype was found a few times. This chain connects TRBV5-1 to TRBJ1-3; D not certain. The CDR3 covers 13 residues. Germline V gene data show CDR1 as SGHRS and CDR2 as YFSETQ. Trimming stripped 6 bases from V and 4 bases from J, with 11 bases between. The CDR3 is CASKDGPGNTIYF. The CDR3 DNA is TGCGCCAGCAAGGACGGGCCAGGAAACACCATATATTTT. Looking up the rest from reference TRBV5-1 and TRBJ1-3 gives the full variable domain: KAGVTQTPRYLIKTRGQQVTLSCSPISGHRSVSWYQQTPGQGLQFLFEYFSETQRNKGNFPGRFSGRQFSNSRSEMNVSTLELGDSALYLCASKDGPGNTIYFGEGSWLTVV.

This clonotype was counted between two and nine times. The chain combines TRBV5-1 with TRBJ2-1; 10 bases agree with TRBD2. The CDR3 has 16 residues. J was trimmed by 7 bases and V by 1 base; bases with no gene match: 8. Germline V CDR1 and CDR2: SGHRS, YFSETQ. The chain's CDR3 is CASSLRSAGGVNEQFF. The CDR3 region has the DNA TGCGCCAGCAGCTTGAGGTCAGCGGGGGGGGTTAATGAGCAGTTCTTC.

The CDR3 DNA reads as TGCGCCAGCAGTCCGGATCCCACTACGTTGAACCGGGGTGAAGCTTTCTTT. This encodes CASSPDPTTLNRGEAFF. The chain links TRBV4-3 to TRBJ1-1, with D uncertain. Germline values: CDR1 LGHNA, CDR2 YSLEER. The length of the CDR3 is 17 residues. The V end was cut by 6 bases, the J end by 7 bases, with 27 bases between.

The chain has TRBV20-1 and TRBJ1-1; D remains unclear. Trimming shortened V by 0 bases and J by 0 bases, and 14 bases separated the two germline ends. CDR1 is DFQATT and CDR2 is SNEGSKA in the germline V gene (reference sequence). This CDR3 has 16 residues. In DNA, the CDR3 is TGCAGTGCTAGAGATACGTTGTGGGCAATGAACACTGAAGCTTTCTTT. Its translation is CSARDTLWAMNTEAFF.

This chain links TRBV19 with TRBJ2-7; 13 bases line up with TRBD2. The CDR3 contains 16 residues. Germline CDR1 is LNHDA and CDR2 is SQIVND (reference sequence). The J segment lost 4 bases and the V segment lost 4 bases, leaving 7 bases of the junction unmatched. The CDR3 DNA is TGTGCCAGTAGTACCCCAGGACTAGCGGGGGATTACGAGCAGTACTTC. It specifies CASSTPGLAGDYEQYF.

The chain links TRBV7-9 to TRBJ2-7; 9 bases are shared with TRBD1. Looked up from germline, CDR1 is SEHNR and CDR2 is FQNEAQ (reference sequence). V shed 4 bases and J 7 bases; nucleotides not matched to a gene: 11. The CDR3 runs 15 residues. CDR3 in amino acids: CASSSTTGGRGEQYF. The CDR3 bases are TGTGCCAGCAGCTCAACTACAGGGGGCCGGGGAGAGCAGTACTTC.

This clonotype showed up just once. The chain combines TRBV18 with TRBJ1-2, with D unclear. The germline CDR1 and CDR2 sequences are KGHSH and LQKENI. This CDR3 has 18 residues. V was clipped by 0 bases and J by 4 bases, with 21 bases between them. The CDR3 bases are TGTGCCAGCTCACCACCGTCCGGACGTCCGCCCGGAGGCTATGGCTACACCTTC. It yields the protein CASSPPSGRPPGGYGYTF. The full variable domain, in which reference TRBV18 and TRBJ1-2 provide the parts outside the CDR3, is NAGVMQNPRHLVRRRGQEARLRCSPMKGHSHVYWYRQLPEEGLKFMVYLQKENIIDESGMPKERFSAEFPKEGPSILRIQQVVRGDSAAYFCASSPPSGRPPGGYGYTFGSGTRLTVV.

In this sample, this clonotype turned up a few times. The V and J genes are TRBV5-1 and TRBJ1-6; D call uncertain. Germline V gene data show CDR1 as SGHRS and CDR2 as YFSETQ. The CDR3 is 16 amino acids. Deletions cut 4 bases from V and 0 bases from J, with 11 bases between. CDR3 region: CASSRRSSSYNSPLHF. For the CDR3, the DNA is TGCGCCAGCAGCCGGCGGTCCTCCTCCTATAATTCACCCCTCCACTTT.

The chain combines TRBV18 with TRBJ2-7; D is uncertain. This CDR3 is built from 15 residues. In germline, CDR1 is KGHSH, CDR2 LQKENI. Trimming left V 1 base short and J 5 bases short, with 15 bases between. CDR3 in amino acids: CASSPRSGTKNEQYF. CDR3 nucleotide sequence: TGTGCCAGCTCACCACGATCGGGCACGAAAAACGAGCAGTACTTC.